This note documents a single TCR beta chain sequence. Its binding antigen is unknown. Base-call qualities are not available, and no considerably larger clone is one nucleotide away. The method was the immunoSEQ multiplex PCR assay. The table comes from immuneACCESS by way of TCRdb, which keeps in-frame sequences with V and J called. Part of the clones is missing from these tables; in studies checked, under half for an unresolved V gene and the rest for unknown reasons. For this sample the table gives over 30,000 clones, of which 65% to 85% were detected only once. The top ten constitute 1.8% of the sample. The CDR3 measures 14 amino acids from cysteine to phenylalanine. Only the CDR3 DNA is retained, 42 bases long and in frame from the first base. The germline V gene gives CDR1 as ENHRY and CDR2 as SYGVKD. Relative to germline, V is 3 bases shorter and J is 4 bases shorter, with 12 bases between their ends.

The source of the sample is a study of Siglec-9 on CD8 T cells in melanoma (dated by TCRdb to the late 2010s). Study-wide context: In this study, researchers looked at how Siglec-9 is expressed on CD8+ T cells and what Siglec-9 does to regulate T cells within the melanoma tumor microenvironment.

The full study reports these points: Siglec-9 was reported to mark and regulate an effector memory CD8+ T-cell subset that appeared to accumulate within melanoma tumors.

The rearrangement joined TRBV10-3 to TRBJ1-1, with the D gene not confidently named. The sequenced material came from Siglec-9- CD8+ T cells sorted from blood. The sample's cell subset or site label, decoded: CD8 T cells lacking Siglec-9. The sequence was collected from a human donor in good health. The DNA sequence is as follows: TGTGCCATCAGTGATAACAGCGTGACCACTGAAGCTTTCTTT. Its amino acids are CAISDNSVTTEAFF.